This T cell receptor (beta chain) came from a study of shared clonotypes between healthy human individuals. About the study: Three CD4 naive, three CD4 memory, two CD8 naive and one CD8 memory plate were used per donor.

To note about this clone: The antigen is unknown. Other DNA sequences of this sample code for an identical CDR3.

CDR1 and CDR2 (germline): SEHNR, FQNEAQ (reference sequence). Trimming left V 3 bases short and J 1 base short, with 4 bases between. This CDR3 region has 14 residues. CD8 cells regarded as naive lacked CD45RO, were positively chosen for CCR7, and omitted terminally differentiated effector memory CD45RA+ cells. Whole-study findings and limits: Generation probability values for non-shared clonotypes were lower than those for clonotypes shared by all four donors. Apart from blood, nothing was sampled; tissue repertoires likely differ.

The authors distributed each subset's genomic DNA evenly over several immunoSEQ plates. The repertoire was sequenced with immunoSEQ multiplex PCR; TCRdb's copy has only in-frame clones and lacks some. This table holds 2 million to 2.5 million clones, about 94% found once. The J gene is TRBJ2-6, the V gene TRBV7-9; D gene ambiguous. The sequenced sample consisted of naive CD8+ T cells sorted from blood. This TCR was sampled from a man between 18 and 29 years old in good health. The CDR3 coding sequence is TGTGCCAGCAGCTTTTCATCTGGGGCCAACGTCCTGACTTTC. It codes for CASSFSSGANVLTF.